This TCR beta chain was recorded in a study of post-analysis software for immune sequencing data. On the study more broadly: Courses of disease covered relapsing-remitting, secondary progressive and progressive-relapsing multiple sclerosis.

J was trimmed by 2 bases and V by 6 bases; bases with no gene match: 3. The CDR3 sequence is 14 residues long. Germline V CDR1 and CDR2: SQVTM, ANQGSEA. General study results and limits: About five TRBV segments appeared more often in patients than in controls, and TRBV5-6, TRBV5-1 and TRBV20-1 were among these. Controls had significantly higher normalized Chao1 diversity than multiple sclerosis patients.

Points on this clonotype: Its antigen is unknown.

The library was made from cDNA and included unique molecular identifiers. TCRdb itself ran the PCR reads through MiXCR, one entry per CDR3 protein. The data contain approximately 400,000 distinct CDR3 sequences, roughly 30% of them singletons. The J gene is TRBJ1-5, the V gene TRBV29-1; 11 bases map to TRBD1. The source material was blood. The TCR comes from a girl aged 5-17 years with multiple sclerosis. In nucleotides, the CDR3 is TGCAGCGTGAGGACAGGGGGCGGCAATCAGCCCCAGCATTTT. Its protein product is CSVRTGGGNQPQHF. Filled out from reference TRBV29-1 and TRBJ1-5, the complete variable domain reads SAVISQKPSRDICQRGTSLTIQCQVDSQVTMMFWYRQQPGQSLTLIATANQGSEATYESGFVIDKFPISRPNLTFSTLTVSNMSPEDSSIYLCSVRTGGGNQPQHFGDGTRLSIL.